This record concerns one T cell receptor (beta chain) sequence. In the authors' methods: Counts of nucleated cells, estimated from reference gene primer amplification, were obtained. Clones were sequenced by immunoSEQ multiplex PCR, and TCRdb holds only the in-frame ones, with some missing. The V and J calls and clone size were taken over from that table, and D and trimming were inferred from the DNA. Among around 200,000 clones listed, roughly 80% were seen once. The entry originates in a study of blood T cell repertoires in COVID-19. Study overall: Acute-phase and convalescent COVID-19 samples originated in the United States, Italy and Spain. From T cells, B-cell-depleted T cells, or PBMCs came the material, which was cDNA or gDNA.

Germline V lookup: CDR1 GTSNPN, CDR2 SVGIG (reference sequence). The germline V and J ends were trimmed by 0 bases and 7 bases, with 6 bases remaining between them. The CDR3 spans 11 residues. This TCR was sampled from a man over 45 with active or convalescent COVID-19. The rearrangement links TRBV30 to TRBJ1-1; D is undetermined. The sequenced sample consisted of peripheral blood. CDR3 in DNA: TGTGCCTGGAGTGTACCGGGTGAAGCTTTCTTT. This sequence encodes CAWSVPGEAFF.